Below, 28 T cell receptor beta chains from the same sample are listed, as sequenced in a study of a mutant IDH1 vaccine in newly diagnosed glioma. Their antigens remain unidentified. Sample time point: week 11, during vaccination. Vaccination comprised doses that each held 300 ug of mutant IDH1 20-mer peptide, plus topical imiquimod. Measured with immunoSEQ multiplex PCR; TCRdb has only the in-frame clones, and not every one. The data show 40,000 or so clones, roughly 84% seen once. Sequences were derived from PBMCs, sampled from a glioma patient whose treatment included an IDH1 peptide vaccine. All receptors come from a man aged 40-49 years with glioma.

The chain joins TRBV5-1 to TRBJ2-7; D is possibly TRBD1 or TRBD2 (5 bases each). Germline V CDR1 and CDR2: SGHRS, YFSETQ. The CDR3 length is 14 residues. The V end was cut by 1 base, the J end by 5 bases, with 13 bases between. CDR3 sequence reads: CASSLSGNSDEQYF. The CDR3 coding sequence is TGCGCCAGCAGCTTGTCAGGGAATAGCGACGAGCAGTACTTC. Filled out from reference TRBV5-1 and TRBJ2-7, the complete variable domain reads KAGVTQTPRYLIKTRGQQVTLSCSPISGHRSVSWYQQTPGQGLQFLFEYFSETQRNKGNFPGRFSGRQFSNSRSEMNVSTLELGDSALYLCASSLSGNSDEQYFGPGTRLTVT.

The chain is built from TRBV6-5 and TRBJ2-1; D may be TRBD2 (6 bases). Trimming cost V 5 bases and J 0 bases, with 11 bases left between them. The V gene's germline CDR1 is MNHEY and CDR2 SVGAGI. The CDR3 totals 15 residues. CDR3 in DNA: TGTGCCAGCAGTCTTAGCGGTAACTCCTACAATGAGCAGTTCTTC. Encoded protein: CASSLSGNSYNEQFF.

The rearrangement joins TRBV23-1 to TRBJ2-5, with 7 bases matching TRBD2. TRBV23-1 is reported as an ORF; its role is uncertain. V shed 0 bases and J 2 bases; nucleotides not matched to a gene: 3. There are 15 residues in the CDR3. The CDR3 sequence: CASSQSTSAQETQYF. The CDR3 nucleotides read TGCGCCAGCAGTCAATCTACTAGCGCGCAAGAGACCCAGTACTTC.

This clone was observed a handful of times. V usage is TRBV7-3 and J usage is TRBJ2-3, with TRBD1 matching over 11 bases. Germline CDR1 reads SGHTA; CDR2 reads FQGTGA. With 5 bases clipped from V and 7 bases from J, the junction kept 2 bases outside the gene matches. The CDR3 runs to 13 residues. This CDR3 reads CASSRTGGYTQYF. Here the CDR3 DNA reads TGTGCCAGCAGCCGGACAGGGGGCTATACGCAGTATTTT. Full variable domain (outside the CDR3, taken from reference TRBV7-3 and TRBJ2-3): GAGVSQTPSNKVTEKGKYVELRCDPISGHTALYWYRQSLGQGPEFLIYFQGTGAADDSGLPNDRFFAVRPEGSVSTLKIQRTERGDSAVYLCASSRTGGYTQYFGPGTRLTVL.

This chain links TRBV7-9 with TRBJ1-5; TRBD1 agrees at 7 bases. The ends lost 4 bases at V and 7 bases at J; junction bases unmatched: 13. In germline, CDR1 is SEHNR, CDR2 FQNEAQ (reference sequence). The CDR3 runs to 16 residues. CDR3 sequence: CASSSTYEQGSQPQHF. The CDR3 nucleotides are TGTGCCAGCAGCTCTACATACGAACAGGGGTCACAGCCCCAGCATTTT.

The CDR3 is CASSLATRGVVSTQYF. Here the CDR3 DNA reads TGTGCCAGCAGCTTAGCGACTAGGGGTGTGGTGTCGACCCAGTACTTC. The chain employs TRBV7-8 and TRBJ2-5; weak D call: TRBD2 (6 bases). The CDR3 has 16 amino acids. CDR1 and CDR2 (germline): SGHVS, FQNEAQ. V was cut by 0 bases and J by 7 bases, with 18 bases left in between.

The V and J genes are TRBV2 and TRBJ2-7; D is undetermined. Germline V gene data show CDR1 as SNHLY and CDR2 as FYNNEI. Trimming stripped 7 bases from V and 3 bases from J, with 10 bases between. The CDR3 length is 12 residues. The CDR3, as DNA: TGTGCCAGCAATCCCGGGTTCTACGAGCAGTACTTC. This sequence encodes CASNPGFYEQYF. Full variable domain (rest looked up from reference TRBV2 and TRBJ2-7): EPEVTQTPSHQVTQMGQEVILRCVPISNHLYFYWYRQILGQKVEFLVSFYNNEISEKSEIFDDQFSVERPDGSNFTLKIRSTKLEDSAMYFCASNPGFYEQYFGPGTRLTVT.

This chain's CDR3 is CASSFRQPGDTQYF. The CDR3 bases are TGTGCCAGCAGCTTTAGGCAGCCGGGGGATACGCAGTATTTT. V usage is TRBV5-6 and J usage is TRBJ2-3; the D gene is possibly TRBD2 (5 bases). The CDR3 length is 14 residues. V was trimmed by 2 bases and J by 6 bases, leaving 13 bases between them. Germline CDR1 SGHDT, CDR2 YYEEEE.

This clone was observed a few times. The chain is built from TRBV15 and TRBJ1-3; D is ambiguous. CDR1 and CDR2 (germline): LNHNV, YYDKDF (reference sequence). V lost 6 bases and J 1 base, leaving 16 bases between the germline ends. CDR3 length: 16 residues. CDR3 bases: TGTGCCACCAGTAATGGACCTCGAGGGTCTGGAAACACCATATATTTT. Protein sequence: CATSNGPRGSGNTIYF.

The J gene is TRBJ2-7, the V gene TRBV9, with D uncertain. The CDR3 extends over 12 amino acids. Per the germline V gene, CDR1 is SGDLS and CDR2 is YYNGEE. Trimming left V 5 bases short and J 0 bases short, with 6 bases between. This chain's CDR3 is CASRGDSYEQYF. CDR3 bases: TGTGCCAGCAGAGGCGACTCCTACGAGCAGTACTTC.

V is TRBV9 and J is TRBJ1-2, with D unresolved. V was shortened by 3 bases and J by 3 bases, with 15 bases between the two germline ends. Germline V gene sequence: CDR1 SGDLS, CDR2 YYNGEE. This CDR3 is built from 15 residues. The CDR3 sequence is CASSASGRWDYGYTF. The CDR3, as DNA: TGTGCCAGCAGCGCCTCCGGGAGATGGGACTATGGCTACACCTTC.

This clone qualifies as medium-sized (0.01 to 0.1%). The chain couples TRBV5-1 to TRBJ2-7; 10 bases fit TRBD1. The CDR3 extends over 13 amino acids. V shed 5 bases and J 4 bases; nucleotides not matched to a gene: 3. Germline V gene lookup returns CDR1 SGHRS and CDR2 YFSETQ. CDR3 sequence: CASRTGGGYEQYF. The CDR3 coding sequence is TGCGCCAGCAGGACAGGGGGCGGGTACGAGCAGTACTTC.

The J gene is TRBJ2-7, the V gene TRBV18, with TRBD1 as a possible D gene (6 bases). The germline gives CDR1 KGHSH, CDR2 LQKENI. Between the trimmed V and J ends, which lost 0 bases and 6 bases, there was a span of 9 bases. The CDR3 contains 13 residues. CDR3 nucleotides: TGTGCCAGCTCACCACCGGGACAACCCGAGCAGTACTTC. It translates to CASSPPGQPEQYF. Looking up the rest from reference TRBV18 and TRBJ2-7 gives the full variable domain: NAGVMQNPRHLVRRRGQEARLRCSPMKGHSHVYWYRQLPEEGLKFMVYLQKENIIDESGMPKERFSAEFPKEGPSILRIQQVVRGDSAAYFCASSPPGQPEQYFGPGTRLTVT.

The V and J genes are TRBV29-1 and TRBJ2-3; D might be TRBD2 (6 bases). V shed 5 bases and J shed 4 bases, with 7 bases lying between them. There are 11 residues in the CDR3. Germline V gene sequence: CDR1 SQVTM, CDR2 ANQGSEA. CDR3 DNA: TGCAGCGTTTGGGGGGCAGATACGCAGTATTTT. Translated, it gives CSVWGADTQYF.

The chain links TRBV6-6 to TRBJ1-1, with D hard to call. Trimming removed 0 bases at V and 4 bases at J, with 3 bases between. The CDR3 loop spans 12 amino acids. In germline, CDR1 is MNHNY, CDR2 SVGAGI (reference sequence). The CDR3 sequence is CASSYSLTEAFF. Written as DNA, the CDR3 is TGTGCCAGCAGTTACTCCCTCACTGAAGCTTTCTTT.

The chain recombines TRBV5-1 with TRBJ2-3, with 10 positions matching TRBD2. CDR3 length: 17 amino acids. V lost 0 bases and J lost 4; bases outside the gene matches: 8. Germline V CDR1 and CDR2: SGHRS, YFSETQ. CDR3 sequence (DNA): TGCGCCAGCAGCTTGGCCGGGGGACTAGCGTTAGCAGATACGCAGTATTTT. Translated: CASSLAGGLALADTQYF.

This chain links TRBV7-2 with TRBJ2-7, with TRBD1 matching 7 bases. The CDR3 contains 13 residues. The V segment lost 3 bases and the J segment 3 bases; nucleotides outside the gene matches: 2. Per germline, CDR1 SGHTA and CDR2 FQGNSA. The CDR3 region has the DNA TGTGCCAGCAGCTTGGACAGGCTCTACGAGCAGTACTTC. Translating gives CASSLDRLYEQYF.

V and J are TRBV19 and TRBJ2-6; TRBD2 is a possible D gene (5 bases). The V and J ends lost 11 bases and 0 bases respectively, with 23 bases between them. The CDR3 is 18 residues long. Germline V CDR1 and CDR2: LNHDA, SQIVND (reference sequence). The CDR3 reads CASNLRSTRLSGANVLTF. Written as DNA, the CDR3 is TGTGCCTCCAACCTCCGATCAACTAGACTCTCTGGGGCCAACGTCCTGACTTTC.

This chain connects TRBV7-9 to TRBJ2-2, with D unresolved. This CDR3 region has 15 residues. In germline, CDR1 is SEHNR, CDR2 FQNEAQ (reference sequence). The germline V and J ends were trimmed by 3 bases and 4 bases, with 12 bases remaining between them. The CDR3 is CASSFESGLTGELFF. In nucleotides, the CDR3 is TGTGCCAGCAGCTTTGAGTCGGGCCTCACCGGGGAGCTGTTTTTT.

The V gene is TRBV4-2, the J gene TRBJ2-7, with 10 bases lining up with TRBD2. This CDR3 is 14 amino acids long. The junction had 5 bases not matched to a gene; V was cut back by 6 bases and J by 3 bases. Germline V CDR1 and CDR2: LGHNA, YNFKEQ. Here the CDR3 reads CASRFGLADYEQYF. The CDR3 DNA is TGTGCCAGCAGGTTCGGACTAGCGGACTACGAGCAGTACTTC.

The chain is built from TRBV15 and TRBJ2-2, with 10 bases matching TRBD1. The CDR3 has 16 residues. V shed 1 base and J 4 bases; nucleotides not matched to a gene: 3. Germline V gene lookup returns CDR1 LNHNV and CDR2 YYDKDF (reference sequence). CDR3 in amino acids: CATSRAGQGSTGELFF. The CDR3 region has the DNA TGTGCCACCAGCAGAGCGGGACAGGGGAGCACCGGGGAGCTGTTTTTT.

This clone was seen once. This chain joins TRBV4-2 and TRBJ2-7; D gene uncertain. Trimming took 0 bases from V and 4 from J, leaving 13 bases between them. Looked up from germline, CDR1 is LGHNA and CDR2 is YNFKEQ. The CDR3 extends over 15 amino acids. CDR3 DNA sequence: TGTGCCAGCAGCCAAGATCTTCACAACGCTTACGAGCAGTACTTC. This gives the protein CASSQDLHNAYEQYF.

The J gene is TRBJ1-4, the V gene TRBV10-3; no clear D gene. V lost 3 bases to trimming and J lost 1 base, with 0 bases between them. The CDR3 sequence is 12 residues long. Germline-derived CDR1 and CDR2 are ENHRY and SYGVKD. The CDR3 is CAISETNEKLFF. As DNA, the CDR3 is TGTGCCATCAGTGAAACTAATGAAAAACTGTTTTTT.

V is TRBV21-1 and J is TRBJ2-7. TRBV21-1 is a listed pseudogene. The CDR3 is 17 residues long. Here the CDR3 reads CASSKVQTLHETYEQYF. CDR3 in DNA: TGTGCCAGCAGCAAAGTCCAGACCCTACACGAGACCTACGAGCAGTACTTC.

V is TRBV4-1 and J is TRBJ2-3, with a weak D call TRBD2 (6 bases). CDR1 and CDR2 from the germline V gene are MGHRA and YSYEKL. CDR3 length: 17 residues. V shed 1 base and J shed 3 bases, with 17 bases lying between them. This CDR3 is CASSQVIFAGRTDTQYF. The CDR3 region has the DNA TGCGCCAGCAGCCAAGTCATCTTTGCGGGGAGGACAGATACGCAGTATTTT.

The chain combines TRBV5-6 with TRBJ2-5; 15 nucleotides line up with TRBD2. CDR1 SGHDT and CDR2 YYEEEE come from the germline V gene. This CDR3 spans 16 amino acids. V lost 3 bases to trimming and J lost 5 bases; unmatched junction nucleotides: 5. CDR3 in DNA: TGTGCCAGCAGCTCGGCGGGACTAGCGGGAGGTGAGACCCAGTACTTC. Translated, it gives CASSSAGLAGGETQYF.

The chain combines TRBV7-9 with TRBJ1-5; no reliable D call. Germline CDR1 is SEHNR and CDR2 is FQNEAQ (reference sequence). V lost 5 bases and J 4 bases, leaving 9 bases between the germline ends. This CDR3 spans 13 amino acids. CDR3: CASSQTPNQPQHF. CDR3 DNA: TGTGCCAGCAGCCAGACACCGAATCAGCCCCAGCATTTT.

This clone was seen a handful of times. The rearrangement links TRBV2 to TRBJ1-1; the D gene is possibly TRBD1 (6 bases). The CDR3 has 15 residues. Trimming shortened V by 4 bases and J by 1 base, and 13 bases separated the two germline ends. Germline V gene lookup returns CDR1 SNHLY and CDR2 FYNNEI. Here the CDR3 reads CASSGLGASNTEAFF. The DNA for the CDR3 is TGTGCCAGCAGTGGACTGGGGGCCTCGAACACTGAAGCTTTCTTT.